A single sample gave rise to the 18 T cell receptor beta chains below, sequenced in a study of blood T cells in healthy people across ages. A J-beta primer mix and a sample-barcoded 5' primer were used in a second PCR of roughly 6 to 11 cycles. TCRdb reanalysed the 5' RACE reads using MiXCR and keeps one entry per CDR3 protein. The repertoire holds hundreds of thousands of distinct CDR3 sequences, with roughly three fifths as singletons. The sequencing input was blood. The receptors originated from a man between 40 and 49 years old in good health.

This clonotype turned up a few times. J is TRBJ2-5 and V is TRBV12-3 or TRBV12-4; 9 bases match TRBD1. This CDR3 has 12 amino acids. The V segment lost 8 bases and the J segment 4 bases; nucleotides outside the gene matches: 2. CDR3 sequence reads: CASGTGIETQYF. The CDR3, as DNA: TGTGCCAGCGGGACAGGGATAGAGACCCAGTACTTC.

The V gene is TRBV12-3 or TRBV12-4, the J gene TRBJ2-1; D uncertain. The DNA matches TRBJ2-7 better at its end, which makes the J call doubtful. The CDR3 covers 13 residues. The CDR3 coding sequence is TGTGCCAGCAGTTTCGAAATCCCCAATGAGCAGTACTTC. Translated, it gives CASSFEIPNEQYF.

This clonotype occurred a few times. The chain is built from TRBV29-1 and TRBJ2-3, with 7 positions matching TRBD2. The germline V gene encodes CDR1 SQVTM and CDR2 ANQGSEA. The CDR3 totals 13 residues. The V gene end was trimmed by 5 bases and the J gene end by 8 bases; junction bases not matched to a gene: 10. The CDR3 reads CSVRSVGGSTQYF. CDR3 sequence (DNA): TGCAGCGTTAGAAGCGTGGGGGGGAGTACGCAGTATTTT.

The chain joins TRBV27 to TRBJ2-4, with a tentative D call TRBD1 (6 bases). Germline values: CDR1 MNHEY, CDR2 SMNVEV (reference sequence). V was clipped by 3 bases and J by 3 bases, with 9 bases between them. This CDR3 spans 14 amino acids. The CDR3 DNA is TGTGCCAGCAGTTTCCGGGACAACAAAAACATTCAGTACTTC. As protein: CASSFRDNKNIQYF.

V usage is TRBV4-1 and J usage is TRBJ2-5; weak D call: TRBD1 (6 bases). Germline CDR1 and CDR2: MGHRA and YSYEKL. Trimming pared 0 bases from V and 7 bases from J, leaving 15 bases between. The CDR3 extends over 15 amino acids. The CDR3 here is CASSQDGAGVGTQYF. DNA for the CDR3: TGCGCCAGCAGCCAAGATGGGGCAGGGGTCGGGACCCAGTACTTC.

The chain is built from TRBV3-1 and TRBJ1-4, with D possibly matching TRBD1 (5 bases). Germline V gives CDR1 LGHDT, CDR2 YNNKEL (reference sequence). This CDR3 contains 16 residues. Trimming took 6 bases from V and 0 from J, leaving 14 bases between them. For the CDR3, the DNA is TGTGCCAGCAGGGACCCCAGAGGGGCAACTAATGAAAAACTGTTTTTT. Translating it yields CASRDPRGATNEKLFF.

The chain couples TRBV20-1 to TRBJ2-4; D is perhaps TRBD2 (6 bases). The assigned J gene may be wrong: the sequence end matches TRBJ2-5 better. Germline V gene data show CDR1 as DFQATT and CDR2 as SNEGSKA (reference sequence). This CDR3 has 11 residues. Written as DNA, the CDR3 is TGCGGAGGGACTGATCAAGAGACCCAGTACTTC. Protein product: CGGTDQETQYF.

The chain's CDR3 is CASSDEGVEKLFF. DNA of the CDR3: TGTGCCAGCAGTGATGAGGGAGTTGAAAAACTGTTTTTT. The V gene is TRBV6-6, the J gene TRBJ1-4; no definite D call. Trimming left V 5 bases short and J 7 bases short, with 11 bases between. The CDR3 length is 13 residues. The germline CDR1 and CDR2 sequences are MNHNY and SVGAGI (reference sequence).

The chain combines TRBV9 with TRBJ2-3; perhaps D is TRBD1 or TRBD2 (5 bases each). The V gene's germline CDR1 is SGDLS and CDR2 YYNGEE. V lost 0 bases and J 3 bases, leaving 11 bases between the germline ends. The CDR3 has 15 amino acids. As DNA, the CDR3 is TGTGCCAGCAGCGTAGCCGGGGACCGTACAGATACGCAGTATTTT. It specifies CASSVAGDRTDTQYF.

This clonotype came up a few times. This sequence joins TRBV7-8 and TRBJ1-2; perhaps TRBD1 as D (5 bases). Trimming removed 5 bases from V and 8 bases from J, with 21 bases in between. CDR3 size: 15 residues. Germline V gene sequence: CDR1 SGHVS, CDR2 FQNEAQ. CDR3 loop: CASSTSAGGLGGYTF. The CDR3 bases are TGTGCCAGCAGCACCTCGGCGGGGGGGTTAGGGGGCTACACCTTC. Full variable domain (missing parts from reference TRBV7-8 and TRBJ1-2): GAGVSQSPRYKVAKRGQDVALRCDPISGHVSLFWYQQALGQGPEFLTYFQNEAQLDKSGLPSDRFFAERPEGSVSTLKIQRTQQEDSAVYLCASSTSAGGLGGYTFGSGTRLTVV.

The chain joins TRBV2 to TRBJ2-3, with TRBD1 identical over 7 bases. The V segment lost 7 bases and the J segment 4 bases; nucleotides outside the gene matches: 5. Germline-derived CDR1 and CDR2 are SNHLY and FYNNEI. The CDR3 is 13 residues long. DNA for the CDR3: TGTGCCAGCAAGGAAGGGGGCGCAGATACGCAGTATTTT. It translates to CASKEGGADTQYF. Complete variable domain (other parts from reference TRBV2 and TRBJ2-3): EPEVTQTPSHQVTQMGQEVILRCVPISNHLYFYWYRQILGQKVEFLVSFYNNEISEKSEIFDDQFSVERPDGSNFTLKIRSTKLEDSAMYFCASKEGGADTQYFGPGTRLTVL.

For the CDR3, the DNA is TGTGCCAGCAGCGCGGCATCTCCGGGGCAGTACTTC. Encoded protein: CASSAASPGQYF. V gene TRBV7-9 combines with J gene TRBJ2-7, with D unresolved. V lost 5 bases and J 9 bases, leaving 14 bases between the germline ends. There are 12 residues in the CDR3. The germline CDR1 and CDR2 sequences are SEHNR and FQNEAQ (reference sequence).

This clonotype was detected a few times. The V gene is TRBV29-1, the J gene TRBJ2-7; 9 bases fit TRBD1. V gave up 4 bases and J gave up 4 bases; unmatched junction bases: 8. There are 14 residues in the CDR3. Germline V gene data show CDR1 as SQVTM and CDR2 as ANQGSEA. CDR3 nucleotide sequence: TGCAGCGTTGTTCACAGGGGGCGTACATACGAGCAGTACTTC. Amino acids: CSVVHRGRTYEQYF.

In this sample, this clonotype turned up once. The genes are TRBV13 and TRBJ2-5, with a weak D call TRBD1 (5 bases). The CDR3 has 13 amino acids. Trimming took off 7 bases at V and 3 bases at J, with 12 bases between the two ends. Germline CDR1 is PRHDT and CDR2 is FYEKMQ (reference sequence). The CDR3 DNA reads TGTGCCAGCACGATACAGGAAAAAGAGACCCAGTACTTC. It codes for CASTIQEKETQYF.

The CDR3 sequence: CSVLSLGGAVVNEQFF. CDR3 sequence (DNA): TGCAGCGTTCTATCCCTGGGGGGGGCGGTGGTCAATGAGCAGTTCTTC. The rearrangement links TRBV29-1 to TRBJ2-1; possibly TRBD2 for D (7 bases). CDR3 length equals 16 residues. The germline V gene has CDR1 SQVTM and CDR2 ANQGSEA. V lost 5 bases and J 6 bases, leaving 23 bases between the germline ends.

This chain connects TRBV10-3 to TRBJ1-5; TRBD1 agrees at 10 bases. This CDR3 contains 15 residues. Trimming at V came to 6 bases and at J to 2 bases, leaving 4 bases not matched to a gene. Germline loops: CDR1 ENHRY, CDR2 SYGVKD. The CDR3 coding sequence is TGTGCCATCAGCGGGACAGGGGATGGCAATCAGCCCCAGCATTTT. It translates to CAISGTGDGNQPQHF.

The rearrangement links TRBV6-5 to TRBJ2-3; 8 nucleotides line up with TRBD1. CDR1 MNHEY and CDR2 SVGAGI come from the germline V gene. The CDR3 spans 16 residues. The V gene end was trimmed by 5 bases and the J gene end by 0 bases; junction bases not matched to a gene: 7. The CDR3: CASSLQGALSTDTQYF. Written as DNA, the CDR3 is TGTGCCAGCAGTCTCCAGGGGGCTCTAAGCACAGATACGCAGTATTTT.

V usage is TRBV4-1 and J usage is TRBJ2-2; 11 bases are a match to TRBD2. Trimming cost V 1 base and J 5 bases; bases outside gene matches: 3. This CDR3 region has 16 residues. Germline lookup yields CDR1 MGHRA and CDR2 YSYEKL. CDR3 bases: TGCGCCAGCAGCCAAGGACTAGCGGGGCGTACCGGGGAGCTGTTTTTT. It translates to CASSQGLAGRTGELFF.